The 21 T cell receptor beta chains below come from one sample, sequenced in a study of technical replicates of blood from a few donors. The data were produced by immunoSEQ multiplex PCR, yet TCRdb's version contains in-frame clones alone and is incomplete. Counted here are around 80,000 clones, 90% to 98% occurring once; the ten biggest clones make up approximately 0.32%. The sequenced material came from T cells isolated from PBMCs. The receptors were gathered from a human donor in good health.

This clone showed up just once. The chain links TRBV7-9 to TRBJ2-1; 8 positions agree with TRBD2. Trimming cost V 8 bases and J 15 bases; bases outside gene matches: 6. Germline V CDR1 and CDR2: SEHNR, FQNEAQ (reference sequence). The CDR3 spans 10 residues. The chain's CDR3 is CASPSGRGFF. The DNA for the CDR3 is TGTGCCAGCCCCTCCGGGAGGGGGTTCTTC.

This clone was detected once. The chain joins TRBV5-1 to TRBJ2-7; perhaps TRBD2 as D (5 bases). Germline V CDR1 and CDR2: SGHRS, YFSETQ. CDR3 length: 15 residues. The V gene lost 1 base and the J gene lost 3 bases, with 14 bases spanning the gap. CDR3: CASSLRAREGYEQYF. The CDR3 DNA follows: TGCGCCAGCAGCTTGAGAGCCAGAGAGGGCTACGAGCAGTACTTC.

The V call is TRBV27, the J call TRBJ1-4; tentative D call: TRBD1 (5 bases). Germline values: CDR1 MNHEY, CDR2 SMNVEV (reference sequence). This CDR3 comprises 15 residues. The V end lost 3 bases, the J end lost 2 bases, and 10 bases lay between the germline ends. CDR3 DNA sequence: TGTGCCAGCAGTTTCGTGGCAGGGACTAATGAAAAACTGTTTTTT. Translated, it gives CASSFVAGTNEKLFF. The variable domain in full, completed from reference TRBV27 and TRBJ1-4, reads EAQVTQNPRYLITVTGKKLTVTCSQNMNHEYMSWYRQDPGLGLRQIYYSMNVEVTDKGDVPEGYKVSRKEKRNFPLILESPSPNQTSLYFCASSFVAGTNEKLFFGSGTQLSVL.

V gene TRBV29-1 combines with J gene TRBJ2-7; 7 positions agree with TRBD2. CDR3 length: 13 residues. Trimming at V came to 3 bases and at J to 3 bases, leaving 5 bases not matched to a gene. The germline V gene encodes CDR1 SQVTM and CDR2 ANQGSEA. This CDR3 is CSVDLGGSYEQYF. For the CDR3, the DNA is TGCAGCGTTGATCTCGGCGGGAGCTACGAGCAGTACTTC.

The chain employs TRBV19 and TRBJ2-7, with 12 bases aligning to TRBD1. The germline V gene encodes CDR1 LNHDA and CDR2 SQIVND (reference sequence). The CDR3 has 15 residues. With 9 bases clipped from V and 3 bases from J, the junction kept 9 bases outside the gene matches. The CDR3 DNA is TGTGCCAGCGAACCCGGGACAGGGGGCTTCTACGAGCAGTACTTC. Residues: CASEPGTGGFYEQYF.

This chain connects TRBV6-5 to TRBJ1-3; 7 bases are a match to TRBD1. This CDR3 spans 15 amino acids. Germline loops: CDR1 MNHEY, CDR2 SVGAGI. With 6 bases clipped from V and 2 bases from J, the junction kept 7 bases outside the gene matches. CDR3 bases: TGTGCCAGCAGGAAAACAGGGGTGGCTGGAAACACCATATATTTT. Its translation: CASRKTGVAGNTIYF.

The chain uses TRBV5-6 and TRBJ2-5, with 7 bases identical to TRBD1. Germline CDR1 and CDR2: SGHDT and YYEEEE. The J segment lost 4 bases and the V segment lost 0 bases, leaving 0 bases of the junction unmatched. The CDR3 covers 13 residues. The CDR3, as DNA: TGTGCCAGCAGCTTGGGGGACAGAGAGACCCAGTACTTC. It encodes CASSLGDRETQYF. Full variable domain (remainder filled in from reference TRBV5-6 and TRBJ2-5): DAGVTQSPTHLIKTRGQQVTLRCSPKSGHDTVSWYQQALGQGPQFIFQYYEEEERQRGNFPDRFSGHQFPNYSSELNVNALLLGDSALYLCASSLGDRETQYFGPGTRLLVL.

The rearrangement joins TRBV27 to TRBJ2-3, with D maybe TRBD1 (6 bases). The CDR3 spans 15 residues. The germline V gene encodes CDR1 MNHEY and CDR2 SMNVEV (reference sequence). The ends were cut back, 7 bases at V and 4 bases at J, with 18 bases in the middle. CDR3 nucleotide sequence: TGTGCCAGCACCCTACAGGGAAGAATGTCAGATACGCAGTATTTT. Amino acids: CASTLQGRMSDTQYF.

The CDR3 spells CASSIAVTDDLPYEQYF. CDR3 DNA sequence: TGTGCCAGTAGTATAGCTGTGACCGATGACTTACCCTACGAGCAGTACTTC. J is TRBJ2-7 and V is TRBV19, with D hard to call. Germline V lookup: CDR1 LNHDA, CDR2 SQIVND (reference sequence). V shed 1 base and J shed 2 bases, with 18 bases lying between them. The CDR3 totals 17 residues.

The chain links TRBV19 to TRBJ2-1, with 9 bases aligning to TRBD1. The CDR3 length is 17 residues. Trimming took 1 base from V and 3 from J; bases not matched to a gene: 7. The germline gives CDR1 LNHDA, CDR2 SQIVND (reference sequence). The CDR3 region is CASSIGSGTGNYNEQFF. CDR3 sequence (DNA): TGTGCCAGTAGTATAGGAAGCGGGACAGGGAACTACAATGAGCAGTTCTTC.

The CDR3 nucleotides are TGTGCCAGCTCGACTGGACTGGGGAACACTGAAGCTTTCTTT. Its protein is CASSTGLGNTEAFF. The V gene is TRBV18, the J gene TRBJ1-1; unclear D gene. The V end was cut by 6 bases, the J end by 1 base, with 12 bases between. Germline lookup yields CDR1 KGHSH and CDR2 LQKENI. The CDR3 length is 14 residues.

The chain recombines TRBV29-1 with TRBJ1-1, with D hard to call. V was clipped by 7 bases and J by 11 bases, with 23 bases between them. CDR1 and CDR2 from the germline V gene are SQVTM and ANQGSEA. The CDR3 contains 13 residues. This chain's CDR3 is CSAQSQTEVGAFF. DNA of the CDR3: TGCAGCGCACAAAGTCAGACGGAGGTTGGTGCTTTCTTT.

The chain employs TRBV19 and TRBJ1-2, with a possible D match to TRBD1 (5 bases). Germline CDR1 LNHDA, CDR2 SQIVND (reference sequence). CDR3 length: 13 amino acids. Trimming cost V 5 bases and J 4 bases, with 11 bases left between them. In nucleotides, the CDR3 is TGTGCCAGTAGTGGAGTGGGGCTCTATGGCTACACCTTC. This sequence encodes CASSGVGLYGYTF.

V is TRBV9 and J is TRBJ1-1, with a weak D call TRBD1 (6 bases). The CDR3 has 17 amino acids. Trimming shortened V by 0 bases and J by 3 bases, and 18 bases separated the two germline ends. CDR1 SGDLS and CDR2 YYNGEE come from the germline V gene. The CDR3: CASSVALRGRGDTEAFF. CDR3 sequence (DNA): TGTGCCAGCAGCGTAGCCCTTAGGGGGAGGGGGGACACTGAAGCTTTCTTT. The entire variable domain, with the rest obtained from reference TRBV9 and TRBJ1-1, is as follows: DSGVTQTPKHLITATGQRVTLRCSPRSGDLSVYWYQQSLDQGLQFLIQYYNGEERAKGNILERFSAQQFPDLHSELNLSSLELGDSALYFCASSVALRGRGDTEAFFGQGTRLTVV.

This sequence joins TRBV11-2 and TRBJ1-3; D is undetermined. The germline V and J ends were trimmed by 1 base and 0 bases, with 7 bases remaining between them. The CDR3 is made up of 15 amino acids. Germline V gives CDR1 SGHAT, CDR2 FQNNGV. The CDR3 DNA follows: TGTGCCAGCAGCTTAGGGCTTTTCTCTGGAAACACCATATATTTT. It is translated as CASSLGLFSGNTIYF.

The table lists this clone with a count of one. This chain links TRBV5-5 with TRBJ2-7; D perhaps matches TRBD2 (6 bases). This CDR3 contains 14 residues. The V and J ends lost 2 bases and 3 bases respectively, with 12 bases between them. CDR1 SGHKS and CDR2 YYEKEE come from the germline V gene (reference sequence). The DNA for the CDR3 is TGTGCCAGCAGCTTCGGGACTGGTGACTACGAGCAGTACTTC. It translates to CASSFGTGDYEQYF. The full variable domain, its missing parts supplied by reference TRBV5-5 and TRBJ2-7, is DAGVTQSPTHLIKTRGQQVTLRCSPISGHKSVSWYQQVLGQGPQFIFQYYEKEERGRGNFPDRFSARQFPNYSSELNVNALLLGDSALYLCASSFGTGDYEQYFGPGTRLTVT.

This sequence joins TRBV28 and TRBJ2-3; 9 nucleotides match TRBD1. Germline assignment: CDR1 MDHEN and CDR2 SYDVKM. Trimming took 5 bases from V and 6 from J; bases not matched to a gene: 6. The CDR3 is 14 amino acids. The CDR3 reads CASSPGTGFDTQYF. The CDR3 nucleotides are TGTGCCAGCAGTCCGGGGACAGGGTTTGATACGCAGTATTTT.

The V gene is TRBV10-1, the J gene TRBJ2-3, with 10 bases identical to TRBD2. Germline trimming cut 5 bases from V and 2 bases from J; bases unmatched to any gene: 4. The CDR3 extends over 15 amino acids. The germline V gene encodes CDR1 WNHNN and CDR2 SYGVQD (reference sequence). CDR3: CASSRTSGATDTQYF. The CDR3 nucleotides read TGCGCCAGCAGTAGGACTAGCGGAGCCACAGATACGCAGTATTTT.

This sequence joins TRBV7-9 and TRBJ1-5; D is ambiguous. Germline CDR1 is SEHNR and CDR2 is FQNEAQ (reference sequence). This CDR3 has 16 amino acids. Trimming left V 5 bases short and J 4 bases short, with 18 bases between. As DNA, the CDR3 is TGTGCCAGCAGCCGGTCGGATGGAGGAAGGAATCAGCCCCAGCATTTT. Its translation: CASSRSDGGRNQPQHF.

The rearrangement links TRBV27 to TRBJ1-2; D gene ambiguous. Germline-derived CDR1 and CDR2 are MNHEY and SMNVEV (reference sequence). The CDR3 is 13 residues long. Trimming shortened V by 6 bases and J by 0 bases, and 8 bases separated the two germline ends. For the CDR3, the DNA is TGTGCCAGCAGGATAGCCCCTAACTATGGCTACACCTTC. This codes for CASRIAPNYGYTF.

This sequence joins TRBV7-9 and TRBJ2-2; D not resolved. Looked up from germline, CDR1 is SEHNR and CDR2 is FQNEAQ (reference sequence). This CDR3 comprises 14 residues. V gave up 1 base and J gave up 3 bases, with 6 bases separating them. CDR3 loop: CASSLDQYTGELFF. CDR3 in DNA: TGTGCCAGCAGCTTAGACCAGTACACCGGGGAGCTGTTTTTT.